This T cell receptor beta chain is from a study of T cell repertoires in cytomegalovirus infection. Across the whole study: The public TCR beta signatures pointed to both CMV infection and matching HLA type.

In regard to this clonotype: What it binds is unknown.

Notes on the study in general: In two of eight donors, the top clonotype was HLA-C-restricted CMV-specific. Frequencies of public TCR beta families were cumulated, and this identified carriers of CMV plus the relevant HLA.

TCRdb passed the reads through MiXCR, listing each CDR3 protein once. The table includes under 250,000 distinct CDR3 sequences, approximately 13% detected once. This CDR3 has 16 residues. Trimming removed 2 bases from V and 2 bases from J, with 15 bases in between. Germline V lookup: CDR1 MGHDK, CDR2 SYGVNS. Sequencing used PBMCs. This sequence joins TRBV25-1 and TRBJ2-5, with unresolved D. This TCR came from a human donor in good health (CMV status not recorded). Some clones in this sample may be carry-over from other donors' samples. CDR3 region: CASSEGRWNLQETQYF. The CDR3 DNA is TGTGCCAGCAGTGAAGGCAGATGGAACCTACAAGAGACCCAGTACTTC. The whole variable domain, filled in from reference TRBV25-1 and TRBJ2-5, reads EADIYQTPRYLVIGTGKKITLECSQTMGHDKMYWYQQDPGMELHLIHYSYGVNSTEKGDLSSESTVSRIRTEHFPLTLESARPSHTSQYLCASSEGRWNLQETQYFGPGTRLLVL.